A single sample gave rise to the 4 T cell receptor beta chains below, sequenced in a study of long-term antiretroviral therapy in people with HIV. They ran version v3.0 of the immunoSEQ assay at survey level. Only in-frame clones appear in the TCRdb table, and some are missing; sequencing was by immunoSEQ multiplex PCR. The sample has some 29,000 clones, 80% to 90% seen once. The material was unsorted PBMCs, obtained 3.2 years before starting antiretroviral therapy. The origin of the receptors is a man aged 45-65 years with HIV.

This rearrangement joins TRBV5-1 to TRBJ2-7, with 11 bases matching TRBD2. This CDR3 has 15 residues. Germline CDR1 and CDR2: SGHRS and YFSETQ. V gave up 0 bases and J gave up 3 bases; unmatched junction bases: 2. The CDR3 is CASSLDSGRVYEQYF. For the CDR3, the DNA is TGCGCCAGCAGCTTGGATAGCGGGAGGGTCTACGAGCAGTACTTC.

V is TRBV28 and J is TRBJ2-7; D gene ambiguous. V dropped 2 bases and J dropped 10 bases, with 9 bases sitting between them. Germline V gene data show CDR1 as MDHEN and CDR2 as SYDVKM. This CDR3 has 11 residues. CDR3 coding DNA: TGTGCCAGCAGTTTAAGTCAGCCCCAGTACTTC. Translation gives CASSLSQPQYF.

The chain employs TRBV5-1 and TRBJ2-3; TRBD2 agrees at 11 bases. Per the germline V gene, CDR1 is SGHRS and CDR2 is YFSETQ. The CDR3 totals 18 residues. V lost 3 bases, J lost 0 bases, and 9 bases stayed unmatched. CDR3 residues: CASSSTSGGRPSTDTQYF. The CDR3 coding sequence is TGCGCCAGCAGCTCCACTAGCGGGGGTAGACCTAGCACAGATACGCAGTATTTT.

The chain uses TRBV2 and TRBJ2-1; D might be TRBD1 or TRBD2, each matching 5 bases. CDR3 size: 14 residues. V shed 3 bases and J shed 2 bases, with 8 bases lying between them. The germline CDR1 and CDR2 sequences are SNHLY and FYNNEI. Written as DNA, the CDR3 is TGTGCCAGCAGTGAGGGGGTTCCCTACAATGAGCAGTTCTTC. This translates into CASSEGVPYNEQFF.